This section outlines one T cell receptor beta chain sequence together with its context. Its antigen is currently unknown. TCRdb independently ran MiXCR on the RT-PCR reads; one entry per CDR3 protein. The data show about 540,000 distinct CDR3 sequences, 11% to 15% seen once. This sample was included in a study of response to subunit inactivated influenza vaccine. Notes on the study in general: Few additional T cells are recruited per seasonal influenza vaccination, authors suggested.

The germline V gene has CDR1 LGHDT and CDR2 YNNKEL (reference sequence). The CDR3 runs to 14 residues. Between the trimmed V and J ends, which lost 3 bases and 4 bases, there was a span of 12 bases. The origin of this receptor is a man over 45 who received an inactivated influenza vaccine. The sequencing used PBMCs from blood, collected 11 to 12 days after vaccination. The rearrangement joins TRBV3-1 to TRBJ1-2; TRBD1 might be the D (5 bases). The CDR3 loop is CASSHLGTAYGYTF. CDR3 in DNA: TGTGCCAGCAGCCACCTGGGGACGGCCTATGGCTACACCTTC.